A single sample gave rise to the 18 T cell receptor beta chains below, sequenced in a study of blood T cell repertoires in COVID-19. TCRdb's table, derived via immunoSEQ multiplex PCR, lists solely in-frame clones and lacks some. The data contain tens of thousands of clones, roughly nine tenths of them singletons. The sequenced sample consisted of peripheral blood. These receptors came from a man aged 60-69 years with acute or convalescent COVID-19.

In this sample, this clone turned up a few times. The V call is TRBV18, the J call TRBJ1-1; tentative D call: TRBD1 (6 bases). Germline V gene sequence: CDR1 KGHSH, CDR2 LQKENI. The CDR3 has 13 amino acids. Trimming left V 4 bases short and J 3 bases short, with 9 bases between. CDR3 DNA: TGTGCCAGCTCACAGGGGGTTGACACTGAAGCTTTCTTT. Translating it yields CASSQGVDTEAFF.

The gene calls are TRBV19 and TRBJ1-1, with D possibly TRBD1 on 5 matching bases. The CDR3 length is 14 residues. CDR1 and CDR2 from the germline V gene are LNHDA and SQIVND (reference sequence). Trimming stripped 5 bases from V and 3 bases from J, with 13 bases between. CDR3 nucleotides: TGTGCCAGTAGTGCAGGATGGGGGGACACTGAAGCTTTCTTT. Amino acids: CASSAGWGDTEAFF.

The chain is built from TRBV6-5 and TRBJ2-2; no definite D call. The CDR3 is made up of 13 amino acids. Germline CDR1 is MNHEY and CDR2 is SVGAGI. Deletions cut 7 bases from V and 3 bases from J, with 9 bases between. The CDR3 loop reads CASTERYTGELFF. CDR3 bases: TGTGCCAGCACGGAGCGTTACACCGGGGAGCTGTTTTTT.

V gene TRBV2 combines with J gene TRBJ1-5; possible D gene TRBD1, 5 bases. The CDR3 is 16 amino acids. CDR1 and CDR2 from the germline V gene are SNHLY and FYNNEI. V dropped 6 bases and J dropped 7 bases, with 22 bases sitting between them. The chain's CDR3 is CASSQGRRGGGQPQHF. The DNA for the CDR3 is TGTGCCAGCAGCCAAGGTCGACGTGGGGGGGGACAGCCCCAGCATTTT.

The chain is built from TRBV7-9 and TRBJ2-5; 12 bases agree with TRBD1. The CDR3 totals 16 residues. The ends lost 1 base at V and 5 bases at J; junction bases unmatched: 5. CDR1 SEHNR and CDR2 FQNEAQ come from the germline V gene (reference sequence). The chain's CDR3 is CASSLGDRGQRETQYF. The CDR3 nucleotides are TGTGCCAGCAGCTTAGGGGACAGGGGGCAAAGGGAGACCCAGTACTTC.

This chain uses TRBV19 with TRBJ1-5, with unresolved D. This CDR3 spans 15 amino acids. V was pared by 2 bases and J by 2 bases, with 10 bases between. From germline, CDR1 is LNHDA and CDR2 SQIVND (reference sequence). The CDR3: CASSIKGGGNQPQHF. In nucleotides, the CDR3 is TGTGCCAGTAGTATAAAAGGAGGAGGCAATCAGCCCCAGCATTTT.

The CDR3 spells CASSSDRVSYEQYF. For the CDR3, the DNA is TGTGCCAGCAGCTCAGACAGGGTCTCCTACGAGCAGTACTTC. The genes are TRBV3-1 (or the pseudogene TRBV3-2) and TRBJ2-7; 7 nucleotides match TRBD1. The CDR3 is 14 amino acids. Germline CDR1 reads LGHDT; CDR2 reads YNNKEL (reference sequence). V gave up 5 bases and J gave up 0 bases; unmatched junction bases: 4.

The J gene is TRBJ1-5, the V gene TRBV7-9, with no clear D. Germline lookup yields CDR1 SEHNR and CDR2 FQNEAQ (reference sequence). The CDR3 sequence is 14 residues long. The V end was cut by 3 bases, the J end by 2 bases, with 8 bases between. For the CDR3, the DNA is TGTGCCAGCAGCTTTGGGCCTGGCAATCAGCCCCAGCATTTT. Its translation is CASSFGPGNQPQHF.

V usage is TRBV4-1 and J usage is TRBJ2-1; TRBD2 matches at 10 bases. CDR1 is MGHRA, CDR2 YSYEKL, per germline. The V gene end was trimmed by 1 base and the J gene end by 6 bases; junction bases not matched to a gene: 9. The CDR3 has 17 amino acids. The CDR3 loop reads CASSQASGGAFGNEQFF. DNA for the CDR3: TGCGCCAGCAGCCAAGCAAGCGGGGGGGCCTTCGGCAATGAGCAGTTCTTC.

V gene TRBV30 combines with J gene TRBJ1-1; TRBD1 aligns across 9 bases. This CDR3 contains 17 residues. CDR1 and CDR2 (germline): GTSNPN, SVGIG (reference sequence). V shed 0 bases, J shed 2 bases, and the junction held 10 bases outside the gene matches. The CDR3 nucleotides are TGTGCCTGGAGTGTACATGGGACAGGGCATTTTAACACTGAAGCTTTCTTT. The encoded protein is CAWSVHGTGHFNTEAFF. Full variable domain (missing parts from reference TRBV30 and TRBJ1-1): SQTIHQWPATLVQPVGSPLSLECTVEGTSNPNLYWYRQAAGRGLQLLFYSVGIGQISSEVPQNLSASRPQDRQFILSSKKLLLSDSGFYLCAWSVHGTGHFNTEAFFGQGTRLTVV.

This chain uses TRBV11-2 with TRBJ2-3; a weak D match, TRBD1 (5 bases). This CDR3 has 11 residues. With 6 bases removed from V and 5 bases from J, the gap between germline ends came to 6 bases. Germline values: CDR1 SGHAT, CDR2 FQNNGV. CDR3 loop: CASSQGDTQYF. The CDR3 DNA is TGTGCCAGCAGTCAGGGAGATACGCAGTATTTT.

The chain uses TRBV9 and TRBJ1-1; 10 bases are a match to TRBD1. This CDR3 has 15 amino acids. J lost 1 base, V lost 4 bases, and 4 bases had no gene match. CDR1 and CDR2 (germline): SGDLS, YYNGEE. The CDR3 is CASSTWDRGNTEAFF. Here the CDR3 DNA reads TGTGCCAGCAGCACCTGGGACAGGGGGAACACTGAAGCTTTCTTT.

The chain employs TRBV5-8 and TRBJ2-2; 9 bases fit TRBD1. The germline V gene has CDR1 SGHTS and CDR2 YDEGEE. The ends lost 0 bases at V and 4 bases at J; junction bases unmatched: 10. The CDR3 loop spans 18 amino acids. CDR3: CASSLVQGASTSTGELFF. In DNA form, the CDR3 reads TGTGCCAGCAGCTTGGTACAGGGGGCCTCGACGAGCACCGGGGAGCTGTTTTTT. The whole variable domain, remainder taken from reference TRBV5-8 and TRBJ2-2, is EAGVTQSPTHLIKTRGQQATLRCSPISGHTSVYWYQQALGLGLQFLLWYDEGEERNRGNFPPRFSGRQFPNYSSELNVNALELEDSALYLCASSLVQGASTSTGELFFGEGSRLTVL.

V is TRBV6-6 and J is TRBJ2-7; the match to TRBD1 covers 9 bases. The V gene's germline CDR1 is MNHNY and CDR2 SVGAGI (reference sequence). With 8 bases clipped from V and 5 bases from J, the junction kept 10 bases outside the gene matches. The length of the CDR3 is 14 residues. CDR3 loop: CASSKGDRVDEQYF. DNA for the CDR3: TGTGCCAGCTCCAAGGGGGACAGGGTGGACGAGCAGTACTTC.

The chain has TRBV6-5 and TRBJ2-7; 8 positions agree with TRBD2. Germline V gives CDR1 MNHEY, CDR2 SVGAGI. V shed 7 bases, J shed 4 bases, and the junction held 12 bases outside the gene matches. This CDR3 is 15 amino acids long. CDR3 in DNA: TGTGCCAGCACCACGCTGAGCGGGGGCCCGTACGAGCAGTACTTC. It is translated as CASTTLSGGPYEQYF.

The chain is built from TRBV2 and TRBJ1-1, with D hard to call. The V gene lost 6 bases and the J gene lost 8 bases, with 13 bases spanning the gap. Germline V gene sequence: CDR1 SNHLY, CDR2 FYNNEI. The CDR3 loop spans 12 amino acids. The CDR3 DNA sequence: TGTGCCAGCAGATTTGTGAGCCCAGAAGCTTTCTTT. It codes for CASRFVSPEAFF. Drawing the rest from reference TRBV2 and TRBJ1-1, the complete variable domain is EPEVTQTPSHQVTQMGQEVILRCVPISNHLYFYWYRQILGQKVEFLVSFYNNEISEKSEIFDDQFSVERPDGSNFTLKIRSTKLEDSAMYFCASRFVSPEAFFGQGTRLTVV.

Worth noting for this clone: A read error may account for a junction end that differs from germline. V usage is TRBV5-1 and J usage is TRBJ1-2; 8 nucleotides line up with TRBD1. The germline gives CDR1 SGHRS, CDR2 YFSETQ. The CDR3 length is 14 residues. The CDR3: CASSPRSGTGGQEF. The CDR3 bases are TGCGCCAGCAGCCCAAGAAGTGGGACAGGTGGCCAGGAGTTC. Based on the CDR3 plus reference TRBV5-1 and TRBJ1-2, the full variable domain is KAGVTQTPRYLIKTRGQQVTLSCSPISGHRSVSWYQQTPGQGLQFLFEYFSETQRNKGNFPGRFSGRQFSNSRSEMNVSTLELGDSALYLCASSPRSGTGGQEFGSGTRLTVV.

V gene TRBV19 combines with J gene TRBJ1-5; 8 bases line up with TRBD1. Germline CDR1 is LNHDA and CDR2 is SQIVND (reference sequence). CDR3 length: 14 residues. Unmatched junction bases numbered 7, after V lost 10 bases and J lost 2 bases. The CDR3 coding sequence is TGTGCCACCTCGGACAGGGCTGGCAATCAGCCCCAGCATTTT. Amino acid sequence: CATSDRAGNQPQHF.